The 18 T cell receptor beta chains below all came from one sample that was sequenced in a study of T cells in Graves' hyperthyroidism and ophthalmopathy. The CDR3 regions of TCR beta were amplified from RNA transcripts. When the TCR CDR3 underwent first-round RT-PCR, the HTBI primer set was used. MiXCR, applied by TCRdb to the multiplex PCR reads, yields one record per CDR3 protein. The profile shows roughly 580,000 distinct CDR3 sequences, about 45% of them singletons. The sample consisted of peripheral blood or thyroid tissue (not recorded which). The receptors here all came from a woman aged 18-29 years with Graves' hyperthyroidism.

This clonotype has ten or more counts. V usage is TRBV12-3 or TRBV12-4 and J usage is TRBJ1-2, with TRBD1 identical over 8 bases. The CDR3 sequence is 13 residues long. V gave up 5 bases and J gave up 8 bases; unmatched junction bases: 7. The CDR3 spells CASSPRQGWGYTF. Written as DNA, the CDR3 is TGTGCCAGCAGTCCCCGACAGGGGTGGGGCTACACCTTC.

The chain is built from TRBV6-1 and TRBJ1-1, with unresolved D. V was cut by 6 bases and J by 1 base, with 12 bases left in between. The CDR3 has 14 residues. Germline V gene sequence: CDR1 MNHNS, CDR2 SASEGT. The CDR3 nucleotides read TGTGCCAGCAGCGAGACTAGCGGGAACACTGAAGCTTTCTTT. Translation: CASSETSGNTEAFF.

The chain combines TRBV7-9 with TRBJ1-3; TRBD1 matches at 12 bases. The V gene's germline CDR1 is SEHNR and CDR2 FQNEAQ (reference sequence). V gave up 5 bases and J gave up 8 bases; unmatched junction bases: 4. The CDR3 covers 14 residues. The CDR3 nucleotides read TGTGCCAGCAGCCATCGGGACAGGGGGCACACCATATATTTT. It specifies CASSHRDRGHTIYF.

This clonotype was picked up many times. This CDR3 reads CASSLAGGAEQYF. The CDR3 DNA reads as TGTGCCAGCAGCTTAGCGGGAGGGGCCGAGCAGTACTTC. The chain is built from TRBV7-9 and TRBJ2-7; 7 nucleotides agree with TRBD2. The length of the CDR3 is 13 residues. The J segment lost 6 bases and the V segment lost 0 bases, leaving 2 bases of the junction unmatched. Germline loops: CDR1 SEHNR, CDR2 FQNEAQ (reference sequence).

This clonotype has ten or more counts. The rearrangement links TRBV29-1 to TRBJ1-2; 7 nucleotides line up with TRBD1. The CDR3 consists of 13 residues. Germline V gene data show CDR1 as SQVTM and CDR2 as ANQGSEA. The V gene end was trimmed by 6 bases and the J gene end by 1 base; junction bases not matched to a gene: 5. The CDR3 loop reads CSVLRGNNYGYTF. The CDR3 DNA follows: TGCAGCGTACTCAGGGGGAATAACTATGGCTACACCTTC. The full variable domain, completed using reference TRBV29-1 and TRBJ1-2, is SAVISQKPSRDICQRGTSLTIQCQVDSQVTMMFWYRQQPGQSLTLIATANQGSEATYESGFVIDKFPISRPNLTFSTLTVSNMSPEDSSIYLCSVLRGNNYGYTFGSGTRLTVV.

At least ten counts were recorded for this clonotype. V gene TRBV7-3 combines with J gene TRBJ2-7, with 8 bases matching TRBD2. CDR1 and CDR2 (germline): SGHTA, FQGTGA. CDR3 length: 13 amino acids. With 5 bases clipped from V and 6 bases from J, the junction kept 6 bases outside the gene matches. CDR3 nucleotide sequence: TGTGCCAGCAGCATACCCGGGACTAGCGAGCAGTACTTC. Translation: CASSIPGTSEQYF.

V usage is TRBV7-9 and J usage is TRBJ2-7; tentative D call: TRBD1 (6 bases). Gene TRBJ2-1 matches the end of the DNA better, so the J call may be wrong. There are 14 residues in the CDR3. Germline CDR1 is SEHNR and CDR2 is FQNEAQ (reference sequence). In nucleotides, the CDR3 is TGTGCCAGTAGTATCCGGGACACGAACTACGAGCAGTTCTTC. It is translated as CASSIRDTNYEQFF.

The chain has TRBV14 and TRBJ1-3; D is ambiguous. Germline CDR1 and CDR2: SGHDN and FVKESK. This CDR3 contains 14 residues. Trimming cost V 1 base and J 2 bases, with 6 bases left between them. CDR3 residues: CASSQVSTGNTIYF. In nucleotides, the CDR3 is TGTGCCAGCAGCCAAGTATCCACTGGAAACACCATATATTTT.

The chain has TRBV24-1 and TRBJ2-2; D is possibly TRBD1 or TRBD2 (6 bases each). Germline assignment: CDR1 KGHDR and CDR2 SFDVKD. The CDR3 sequence is 15 residues long. V was cut by 3 bases and J by 6 bases, with 13 bases left in between. CDR3 nucleotide sequence: TGTGCCACCAGTGATGGGCCAGGGGAGGCCGGGGAGCTGTTTTTT. Translated, it gives CATSDGPGEAGELFF.

The V call is TRBV29-1, the J call TRBJ2-5, with D possibly being TRBD1 (6 bases). The CDR3 runs 14 residues. The germline V and J ends were trimmed by 0 bases and 1 base, with 9 bases remaining between them. Per germline, CDR1 SQVTM and CDR2 ANQGSEA. The CDR3 protein is CSVEDQGIQETQYF. In DNA form, the CDR3 reads TGCAGCGTTGAAGATCAGGGGATCCAAGAGACCCAGTACTTC.

As to this clonotype: This may come from a read error, since a much larger clone is one base off. The chain joins TRBV7-6 to TRBJ1-2; 8 nucleotides match TRBD1. Germline loops: CDR1 SGHVS, CDR2 FNYEAQ. The CDR3 is made up of 15 amino acids. After removal of 1 base from V and 4 bases from J, the junction contained 5 bases not matched to a gene. The CDR3 loop is CASSLGGDRLYGYTF. The CDR3, as DNA: TGTGCCAGCAGCTTAGGCGGGGACAGGCTCTATGGCTACACCTTC.

The rearrangement joins TRBV2 to TRBJ2-5; TRBD2 agrees at 12 bases. The CDR3 runs to 20 residues. The ends lost 7 bases at V and 4 bases at J; junction bases unmatched: 22. Germline loops: CDR1 SNHLY, CDR2 FYNNEI. CDR3 loop: CASTRDRGLAGNFRAETQYF. Written as DNA, the CDR3 is TGTGCCAGCACGAGGGACAGGGGACTAGCGGGCAATTTTAGGGCAGAGACCCAGTACTTC. The full variable domain, in which reference TRBV2 and TRBJ2-5 provide the parts outside the CDR3, is EPEVTQTPSHQVTQMGQEVILRCVPISNHLYFYWYRQILGQKVEFLVSFYNNEISEKSEIFDDQFSVERPDGSNFTLKIRSTKLEDSAMYFCASTRDRGLAGNFRAETQYFGPGTRLLVL.

The chain is built from TRBV29-1 and TRBJ1-5, with a possible D match to TRBD1 (6 bases). The CDR3 sequence is 16 residues long. V was trimmed by 6 bases and J by 0 bases, leaving 18 bases between them. Germline V lookup: CDR1 SQVTM, CDR2 ANQGSEA. CDR3 in amino acids: CSVTSRDNYSNQPQHF. Here the CDR3 DNA reads TGCAGCGTCACGTCCCGGGACAATTATAGCAATCAGCCCCAGCATTTT. Combining the CDR3 with reference TRBV29-1 and TRBJ1-5 gives the whole variable domain SAVISQKPSRDICQRGTSLTIQCQVDSQVTMMFWYRQQPGQSLTLIATANQGSEATYESGFVIDKFPISRPNLTFSTLTVSNMSPEDSSIYLCSVTSRDNYSNQPQHFGDGTRLSIL.

This clonotype has more than one count but fewer than ten. The chain combines TRBV20-1 with TRBJ1-2, with 10 nucleotides matching TRBD1. CDR1 and CDR2 from the germline V gene are DFQATT and SNEGSKA (reference sequence). V dropped 0 bases and J dropped 7; count of bases not matched to a gene: 5. The CDR3 loop spans 14 amino acids. CDR3 DNA sequence: TGCAGTGCTAGAGATAGGACAGGGGGGTTTGGCTACACCTTC. It translates to CSARDRTGGFGYTF.

This clonotype appeared a few times. This rearrangement joins TRBV7-9 to TRBJ1-4; D remains ambiguous. CDR3 length: 15 amino acids. Germline V CDR1 and CDR2: SEHNR, FQNEAQ (reference sequence). V gave up 5 bases and J gave up 0 bases, with 10 bases separating them. The CDR3 region is CASSRFEPTNEKLFF. The CDR3 DNA reads TGTGCCAGCAGCCGTTTTGAGCCAACTAATGAAAAACTGTTTTTT.

This clonotype was seen more than once but under ten times. The chain is built from TRBV7-9 and TRBJ1-4; TRBD1 might be the D (6 bases). Trimming took 3 bases from V and 15 from J, leaving 20 bases between them. Germline-derived CDR1 and CDR2 are SEHNR and FQNEAQ (reference sequence). The CDR3 extends over 14 amino acids. As DNA, the CDR3 is TGTGCCAGCAGCTTGGAAGCCGGGACAACACATATGTTTTTT. Encoded protein: CASSLEAGTTHMFF.

CDR3 nucleotides: TGTGCCAGTCAGGGGGTTTATTCACCCCTCCACTTT. This encodes CASQGVYSPLHF. This chain uses TRBV19 with TRBJ1-6, with 7 bases fitting TRBD1. Germline V gene lookup returns CDR1 LNHDA and CDR2 SQIVND (reference sequence). The CDR3 is 12 residues long. J lost 8 bases, V lost 8 bases, and 3 bases had no gene match. The whole variable domain, filled in from reference TRBV19 and TRBJ1-6, reads DGGITQSPKYLFRKEGQNVTLSCEQNLNHDAMYWYRQDPGQGLRLIYYSQIVNDFQKGDIAEGYSVSREKKESFPLTVTSAQKNPTAFYLCASQGVYSPLHFGNGTRLTVT.

This clonotype occurred once. The chain recombines TRBV15 with TRBJ1-2; D is perhaps TRBD1 (5 bases). CDR3 length equals 16 residues. Germline V CDR1 and CDR2: LNHNV, YYDKDF (reference sequence). V was shortened by 8 bases and J by 6 bases, with 25 bases between the two germline ends. DNA of the CDR3: TGTGCCACCGGACTAGATCTGGTTGCAGGGAACGATGGCTACACCTTC. Amino acid sequence: CATGLDLVAGNDGYTF.